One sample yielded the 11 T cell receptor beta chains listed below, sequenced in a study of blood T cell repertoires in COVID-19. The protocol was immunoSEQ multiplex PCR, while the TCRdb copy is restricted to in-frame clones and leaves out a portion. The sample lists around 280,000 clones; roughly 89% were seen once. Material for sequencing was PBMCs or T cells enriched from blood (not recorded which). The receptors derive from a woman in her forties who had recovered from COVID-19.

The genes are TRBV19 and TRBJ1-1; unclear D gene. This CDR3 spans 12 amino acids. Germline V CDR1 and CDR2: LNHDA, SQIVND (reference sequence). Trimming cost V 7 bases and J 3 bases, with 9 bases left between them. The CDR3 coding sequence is TGTGCCAGTAAAGCAGGTCACACTGAAGCTTTCTTT. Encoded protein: CASKAGHTEAFF.

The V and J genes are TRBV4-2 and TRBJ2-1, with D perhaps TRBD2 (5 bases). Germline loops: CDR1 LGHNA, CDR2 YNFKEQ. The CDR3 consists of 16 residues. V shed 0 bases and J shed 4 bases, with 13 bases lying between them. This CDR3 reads CASSQDLLAGYNEQFF. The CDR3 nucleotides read TGTGCCAGCAGCCAAGATCTTCTAGCCGGGTACAATGAGCAGTTCTTC.

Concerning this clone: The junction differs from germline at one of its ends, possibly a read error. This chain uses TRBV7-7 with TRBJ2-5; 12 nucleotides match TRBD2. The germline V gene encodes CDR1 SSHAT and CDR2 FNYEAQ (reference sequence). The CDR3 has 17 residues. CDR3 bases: TGTGCTAGCAGCTTAGGGCTAGCGGGAGGGACCCAAGAGACCCAGTACTTC. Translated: CASSLGLAGGTQETQYF.

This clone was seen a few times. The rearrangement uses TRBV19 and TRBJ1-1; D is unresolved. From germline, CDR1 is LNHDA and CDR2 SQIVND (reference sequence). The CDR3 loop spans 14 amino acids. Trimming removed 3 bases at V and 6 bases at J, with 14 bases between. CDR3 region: CASSMGRPLAEAFF. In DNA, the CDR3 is TGTGCCAGTAGTATGGGCAGGCCGTTGGCTGAAGCTTTCTTT.

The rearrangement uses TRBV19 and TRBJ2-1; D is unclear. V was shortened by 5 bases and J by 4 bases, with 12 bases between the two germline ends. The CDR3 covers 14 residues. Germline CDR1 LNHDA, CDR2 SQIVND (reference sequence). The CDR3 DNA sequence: TGTGCCAGTAGTGACACGCGAGATTACAATGAGCAGTTCTTC. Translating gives CASSDTRDYNEQFF.

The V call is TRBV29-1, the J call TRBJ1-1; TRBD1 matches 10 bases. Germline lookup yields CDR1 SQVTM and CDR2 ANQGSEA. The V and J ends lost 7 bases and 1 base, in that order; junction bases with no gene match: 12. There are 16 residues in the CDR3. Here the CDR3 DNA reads TGCAGCGCGGTGGCGACAGGGGGCTCCAGGAACACTGAAGCTTTCTTT. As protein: CSAVATGGSRNTEAFF.

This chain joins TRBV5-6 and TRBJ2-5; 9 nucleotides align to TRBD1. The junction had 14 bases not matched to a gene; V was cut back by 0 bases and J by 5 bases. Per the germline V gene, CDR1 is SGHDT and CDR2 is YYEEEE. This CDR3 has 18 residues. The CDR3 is CASSLVGAYRGLGETQYF. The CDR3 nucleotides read TGTGCCAGCAGCTTGGTTGGGGCCTACAGGGGGCTGGGGGAGACCCAGTACTTC.

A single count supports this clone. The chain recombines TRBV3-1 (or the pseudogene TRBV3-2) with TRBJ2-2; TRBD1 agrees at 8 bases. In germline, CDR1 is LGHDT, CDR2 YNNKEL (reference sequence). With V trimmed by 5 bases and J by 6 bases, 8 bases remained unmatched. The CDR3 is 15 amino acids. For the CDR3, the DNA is TGTGCCAGCAGCATGGACAGGGAAGGGCCCGGGGAGCTGTTTTTT. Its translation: CASSMDREGPGELFF.

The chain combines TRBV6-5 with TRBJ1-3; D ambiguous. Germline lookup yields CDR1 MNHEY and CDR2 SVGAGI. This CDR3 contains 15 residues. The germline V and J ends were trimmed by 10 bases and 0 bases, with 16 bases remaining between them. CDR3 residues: CATRGLKNSGNTIYF. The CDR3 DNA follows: TGTGCCACTAGAGGCCTTAAAAACTCTGGAAACACCATATATTTT.

CDR3 region: CASSLVERQPQHF. The CDR3 DNA follows: TGTGCCAGCAGCTTAGTGGAGCGGCAGCCCCAGCATTTT. The chain has TRBV7-2 and TRBJ1-5, with D unclear. The V and J ends lost 1 base and 7 bases respectively, with 8 bases between them. This CDR3 comprises 13 residues. Germline V lookup: CDR1 SGHTA, CDR2 FQGNSA.

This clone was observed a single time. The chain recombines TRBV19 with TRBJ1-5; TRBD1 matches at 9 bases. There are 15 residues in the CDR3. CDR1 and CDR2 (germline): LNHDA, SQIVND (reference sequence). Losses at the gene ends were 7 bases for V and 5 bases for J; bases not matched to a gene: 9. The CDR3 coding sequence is TGTGCCAGTAAGGACAGGGGAAGGGGTGATCAGCCCCAGCATTTT. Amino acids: CASKDRGRGDQPQHF.